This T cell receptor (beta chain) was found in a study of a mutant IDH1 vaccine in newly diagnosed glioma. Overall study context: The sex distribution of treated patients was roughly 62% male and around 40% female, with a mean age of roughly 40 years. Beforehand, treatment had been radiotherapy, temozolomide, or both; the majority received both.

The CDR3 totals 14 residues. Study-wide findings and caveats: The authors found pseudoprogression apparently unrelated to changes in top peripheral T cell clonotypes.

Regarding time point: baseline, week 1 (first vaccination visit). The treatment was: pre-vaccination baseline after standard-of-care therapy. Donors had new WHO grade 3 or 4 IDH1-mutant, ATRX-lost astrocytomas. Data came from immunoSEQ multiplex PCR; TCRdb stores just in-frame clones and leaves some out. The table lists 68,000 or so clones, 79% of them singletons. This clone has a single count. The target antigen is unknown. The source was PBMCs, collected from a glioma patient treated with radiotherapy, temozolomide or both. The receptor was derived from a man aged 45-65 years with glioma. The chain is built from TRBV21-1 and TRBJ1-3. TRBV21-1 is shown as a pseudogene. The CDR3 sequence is CASSKGGAANTIYF. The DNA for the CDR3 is TGTGCCAGCAGCAAAGGGGGAGCGGCCAACACCATATATTTT.